A single sample is the source of the 17 T cell receptor beta chains below, sequenced in a study of blood T cell repertoires in COVID-19. This table comes from immunoSEQ multiplex PCR, and its TCRdb copy is limited to in-frame clones, with some not included. The profile covers about 250,000 clones, with around 83% appearing a single time and 8.6% taken by the ten largest. Specimen: peripheral blood. All receptors derive from a man in his forties with active or convalescent COVID-19.

The sample holds one count of this clone. Here the CDR3 DNA reads TGTGCCAGCAGGAAGGGACTTACTGAAGAGACCCAGTACTTC. Its protein is CASRKGLTEETQYF. The rearrangement uses TRBV9 and TRBJ2-5; D may be TRBD2 (6 bases). Trimming pared 5 bases from V and 3 bases from J, leaving 14 bases between. The CDR3 sequence is 14 residues long. Per germline, CDR1 SGDLS and CDR2 YYNGEE.

This clone occurred a few times. This chain connects TRBV6-5 to TRBJ1-1, with 8 bases lining up with TRBD1. This CDR3 contains 15 residues. V lost 8 bases, J lost 1 base, and 9 bases stayed unmatched. Germline CDR1 reads MNHEY; CDR2 reads SVGAGI. The CDR3 is CASRTGPTSNTEAFF. CDR3 sequence (DNA): TGTGCCAGCCGGACAGGGCCTACCTCGAACACTGAAGCTTTCTTT.

The sample holds one count of this clone. This chain uses TRBV14 with TRBJ1-1; D gene unclear. The V end lost 5 bases, the J end lost 4 bases, and 11 bases lay between the germline ends. The CDR3 contains 13 residues. The germline V gene encodes CDR1 SGHDN and CDR2 FVKESK. This CDR3 reads CASSASLVTEAFF. For the CDR3, the DNA is TGTGCCAGCAGCGCTAGTTTGGTCACTGAAGCTTTCTTT.

The CDR3 protein is CASSFTDQPQHF. CDR3 DNA sequence: TGTGCCAGCAGTTTTACAGATCAGCCCCAGCATTTT. The rearrangement joins TRBV12-3 or TRBV12-4 to TRBJ1-5; D remains unclear. V gave up 3 bases and J gave up 5 bases, with 5 bases separating them. The CDR3 loop spans 12 amino acids.

The rearrangement joins TRBV2 to TRBJ2-2; 8 bases fit TRBD2. Germline-derived CDR1 and CDR2 are SNHLY and FYNNEI. The CDR3 contains 16 residues. After removal of 9 bases from V and 4 bases from J, the junction contained 13 bases not matched to a gene. In DNA, the CDR3 is TGTGCCAGTCCTCGGGGGGGACTTAGGGGCACCGGGGAGCTGTTTTTT. Translating it yields CASPRGGLRGTGELFF.

This chain joins TRBV5-1 and TRBJ2-7; maybe TRBD1 (6 bases). The CDR3 length is 15 residues. The germline CDR1 and CDR2 sequences are SGHRS and YFSETQ. The ends were cut back, 0 bases at V and 7 bases at J, with 17 bases in the middle. CDR3 nucleotide sequence: TGCGCCAGCAGCTTGGATACCGACAGGACCGAGGAGCAGTACTTC. Translating it yields CASSLDTDRTEEQYF. The whole variable domain, remainder taken from reference TRBV5-1 and TRBJ2-7, is KAGVTQTPRYLIKTRGQQVTLSCSPISGHRSVSWYQQTPGQGLQFLFEYFSETQRNKGNFPGRFSGRQFSNSRSEMNVSTLELGDSALYLCASSLDTDRTEEQYFGPGTRLTVT.

The chain is built from TRBV24-1 and TRBJ1-1; D is uncertain. The CDR3 covers 15 residues. V gave up 2 bases and J gave up 4 bases, with 13 bases separating them. Germline-derived CDR1 and CDR2 are KGHDR and SFDVKD. CDR3 coding DNA: TGTGCCACCAGTGATTCCAGCCCCTCGGGCACTGAAGCTTTCTTT. Its translation is CATSDSSPSGTEAFF.

V gene TRBV6-6 combines with J gene TRBJ2-1; TRBD1 agrees at 9 bases. Losses at the gene ends were 2 bases for V and 2 bases for J; bases not matched to a gene: 4. Germline V gene lookup returns CDR1 MNHNY and CDR2 SVGAGI (reference sequence). The CDR3 runs to 16 residues. The CDR3 coding sequence is TGTGCCAGCAGTTACCCAGGACAGGGGACCTACAATGAGCAGTTCTTC. Translation gives CASSYPGQGTYNEQFF.

The rearrangement links TRBV6-5 to TRBJ2-7, with 7 bases matching TRBD1. The CDR3 contains 12 residues. The germline V gene encodes CDR1 MNHEY and CDR2 SVGAGI. The ends lost 4 bases at V and 4 bases at J; junction bases unmatched: 1. CDR3 residues: CASSSGGYEQYF. CDR3 DNA: TGTGCCAGCAGTTCAGGGGGATACGAGCAGTACTTC.

CDR3 sequence: CASSHDRAANYGYTF. The CDR3 DNA follows: TGTGCCAGCAGTCATGACAGGGCCGCTAACTATGGCTACACCTTC. The chain recombines TRBV2 with TRBJ1-2, with TRBD1 identical over 7 bases. V gave up 5 bases and J gave up 0 bases; unmatched junction bases: 6. The CDR3 is 15 amino acids. CDR1 and CDR2 (germline): SNHLY, FYNNEI.

For this clone: The identical CDR3 is also encoded by other nucleotide sequences in the sample. V usage is TRBV5-1 and J usage is TRBJ1-4, with TRBD1 matching 8 bases. This CDR3 spans 16 amino acids. The germline gives CDR1 SGHRS, CDR2 YFSETQ. V lost 0 bases, J lost 3 bases, and 4 bases stayed unmatched. Written as DNA, the CDR3 is TGCGCCAGCAGCTTGGGACAGGGGCTGGCTAATGAAAAACTGTTTTTT. Translation gives CASSLGQGLANEKLFF.

The chain has TRBV29-1 and TRBJ2-1; 8 nucleotides agree with TRBD2. V was pared by 1 base and J by 6 bases, with 2 bases of the junction left unmatched. The CDR3 is 13 amino acids. Germline V gene data show CDR1 as SQVTM and CDR2 as ANQGSEA. The CDR3 spells CSVEGTSTNEQFF. The CDR3 coding sequence is TGCAGCGTTGAAGGGACTAGCACCAATGAGCAGTTCTTC.

The sample holds one count of this clone. An end of the junction differs from the germline gene, which may be a read error. The chain has TRBV30 and TRBJ1-1; D not resolved. The germline V gene has CDR1 GTSNPN and CDR2 SVGIG (reference sequence). The length of the CDR3 is 10 residues. The CDR3 DNA reads TGTGCCTGGAGTGTAACCCATATCGGCTTT. It translates to CAWSVTHIGF. Based on the CDR3 plus reference TRBV30 and TRBJ1-1, the full variable domain is SQTIHQWPATLVQPVGSPLSLECTVEGTSNPNLYWYRQAAGRGLQLLFYSVGIGQISSEVPQNLSASRPQDRQFILSSKKLLLSDSGFYLCAWSVTHIGFGQGTRLTVV.

The chain combines TRBV7-8 with TRBJ2-7; D gene uncertain. This CDR3 is built from 15 residues. Germline V gene lookup returns CDR1 SGHVS and CDR2 FQNEAQ. Deletions cut 2 bases from V and 3 bases from J, with 14 bases between. This CDR3 is CASSLLTATYYEQYF. The CDR3 region has the DNA TGTGCCAGCAGCTTACTTACAGCCACCTACTACGAGCAGTACTTC.

The chain joins TRBV10-3 to TRBJ2-3; 10 bases map to TRBD2. The length of the CDR3 is 16 residues. The V segment lost 7 bases and the J segment 3 bases; nucleotides outside the gene matches: 10. Germline V gene data show CDR1 as ENHRY and CDR2 as SYGVKD. CDR3 amino acids: CAIKGGASGSTDTQYF. The CDR3 DNA is TGTGCCATCAAGGGTGGTGCTAGCGGGAGTACAGATACGCAGTATTTT.

Written as DNA, the CDR3 is TGTGCCAGCAGTTACAGGGGATTAAGGCGCGAGCAGTACTTC. It specifies CASSYRGLRREQYF. This sequence joins TRBV6-5 and TRBJ2-7; D is perhaps TRBD1 (5 bases). The CDR3 contains 14 residues. V was pared by 2 bases and J by 6 bases, with 14 bases between. Looked up from germline, CDR1 is MNHEY and CDR2 is SVGAGI.

V usage is TRBV19 and J usage is TRBJ2-5, with unresolved D. The germline gives CDR1 LNHDA, CDR2 SQIVND (reference sequence). Trimming took off 10 bases at V and 2 bases at J, with 11 bases between the two ends. CDR3 size: 12 residues. The CDR3 DNA sequence: TGTGCCACCTCCGATCAGCAAGAGACCCAGTACTTC. Its translation: CATSDQQETQYF.